This TCR beta chain was obtained from a study of response to subunit inactivated influenza vaccine (dated by TCRdb to about 2018). With respect to the entire study: To follow how T cells responded to a trivalent subunit inactivated influenza vaccine, the researchers relied on deep quantitative profiling of the T cell receptor repertoire.

Libraries were built with RT-PCR. Sequenced using an Illumina HiSeq 2500. The public reads were quality trimmed at Q25 with fastp and then assembled into clones with MiXCR by TCRdb, keeping productive beta chains. Rows merge per CDR3 protein into single entries with the most common DNA and genes. For this sample there are over 400,000 distinct CDR3 sequences; roughly 9.8% appear just once. The ten largest clones take up 12% of the sample. The paper as a whole reports these results and caveats: According to the authors, only a limited number of new T cells may be recruited by each seasonal influenza vaccination.

The time point label of this sample denotes: more than 40 days after influenza vaccine administration. This clonotype was picked up a small number of times. Its antigen is still unknown. Nothing much larger sits one base from this clone, and base qualities are not available. Counted from cysteine to phenylalanine, this CDR3 has 18 amino acids. Only the CDR3 DNA stays, 54 bases, in frame from base 1. V has 0 bases trimmed and J has 5 bases trimmed; junction bases matching no gene number 11. Per the germline V gene, ENHRY is the CDR1 and SYGVKD is the CDR2. The starting material was PBMCs from blood, obtained 40 to 50 days after vaccination. The chain couples TRBV10-3 to TRBJ2-7, with 12 bases in between that match TRBD2. The TCR originated in a man between 50 and 59 years old who received an inactivated influenza vaccine. Donor details come from another sample of the same person, matched by shared clones. The encoded CDR3 is CAISESSIGLAGTNEQYF. The bases are TGTGCCATCAGTGAGTCTTCGATAGGACTAGCGGGAACAAACGAGCAGTACTTC.